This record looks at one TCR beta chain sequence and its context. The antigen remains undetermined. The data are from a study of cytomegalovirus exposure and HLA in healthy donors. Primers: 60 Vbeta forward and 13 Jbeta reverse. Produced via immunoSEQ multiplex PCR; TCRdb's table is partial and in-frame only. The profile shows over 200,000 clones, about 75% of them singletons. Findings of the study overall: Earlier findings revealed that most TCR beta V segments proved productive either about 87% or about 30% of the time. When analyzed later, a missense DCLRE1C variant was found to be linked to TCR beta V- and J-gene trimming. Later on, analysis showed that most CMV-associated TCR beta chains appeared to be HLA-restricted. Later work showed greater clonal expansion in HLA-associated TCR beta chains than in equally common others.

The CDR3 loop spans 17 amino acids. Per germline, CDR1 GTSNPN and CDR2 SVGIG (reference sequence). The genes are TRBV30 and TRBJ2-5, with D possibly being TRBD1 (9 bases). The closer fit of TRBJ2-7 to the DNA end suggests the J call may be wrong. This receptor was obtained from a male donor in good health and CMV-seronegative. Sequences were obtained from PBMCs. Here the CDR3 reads CAWTGTGIGSGAYEQYF. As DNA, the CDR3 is TGTGCCTGGACCGGGACAGGGATAGGTAGCGGGGCCTACGAGCAGTACTTC.